The 32 T cell receptor beta chains reported below all come from one sample, sequenced in a study of early stage breast cancer tumors. The protocol was immunoSEQ multiplex PCR, while the TCRdb copy is restricted to in-frame clones and leaves out a portion. This table holds 25,000 to 35,000 clones, 70% to 75% found once. The material sequenced was breast tumor tissue. The receptors were gathered from a person aged 25-39 years with breast cancer.

The chain has TRBV19 and TRBJ2-1; D ambiguous. CDR1 and CDR2 from the germline V gene are LNHDA and SQIVND (reference sequence). Trimming removed 6 bases from V and 4 bases from J, with 10 bases in between. The CDR3 runs 13 residues. Written as DNA, the CDR3 is TGTGCCAGTAGGGATCTAGGGTACAATGAGCAGTTCTTC. Residues: CASRDLGYNEQFF.

V usage is TRBV11-3 and J usage is TRBJ1-5; D is unclear. Trimming took off 2 bases at V and 0 bases at J, with 8 bases between the two ends. The CDR3 length is 15 residues. Germline V lookup: CDR1 SGHNT, CDR2 YENEEA. CDR3 protein: CASSLSGYSNQPQHF. The CDR3 DNA follows: TGTGCCAGCAGCTTATCGGGGTATAGCAATCAGCCCCAGCATTTT.

The chain combines TRBV5-4 with TRBJ2-5; D is ambiguous. This CDR3 has 13 residues. V dropped 3 bases and J dropped 2 bases, with 8 bases sitting between them. Germline CDR1 SGHNT, CDR2 YYREEE (reference sequence). The CDR3 protein is CASSSKTQETQYF. CDR3 nucleotides: TGTGCCAGCAGCTCTAAAACACAAGAGACCCAGTACTTC.

V gene TRBV4-1 combines with J gene TRBJ2-4; a weak D match, TRBD1 (6 bases). Trimming left V 2 bases short and J 0 bases short, with 11 bases between. The CDR3 is 16 residues long. Germline CDR1 and CDR2: MGHRA and YSYEKL. The CDR3 nucleotides are TGCGCCAGCAGCCAAAACAGGGAAATAGCCAAAAACATTCAGTACTTC. This sequence encodes CASSQNREIAKNIQYF.

The V call is TRBV30, the J call TRBJ1-3; D not resolved. CDR3 length: 15 residues. Germline V gene data show CDR1 as GTSNPN and CDR2 as SVGIG (reference sequence). V lost 5 bases and J lost 0, with 14 bases in between. DNA of the CDR3: TGTGCCTGGGGTTCCCGGGTCCTCTCTGGAAACACCATATATTTT. Its translation: CAWGSRVLSGNTIYF.

This clone has just one count. The chain recombines TRBV6-5 with TRBJ1-1, with D unresolved. Between the trimmed V and J ends, which lost 2 bases and 4 bases, there was a span of 11 bases. The V gene's germline CDR1 is MNHEY and CDR2 SVGAGI. This CDR3 spans 14 amino acids. Here the CDR3 reads CASSYRLDGTEAFF. DNA of the CDR3: TGTGCCAGCAGTTACCGACTCGATGGCACTGAAGCTTTCTTT.

J is TRBJ2-1 and V is TRBV7-2, with 10 bases matching TRBD2. Germline assignment: CDR1 SGHTA and CDR2 FQGNSA. V lost 6 bases and J lost 4; bases outside the gene matches: 6. The CDR3 has 15 residues. This CDR3 is CASSFGTSEYNEQFF. In DNA, the CDR3 is TGTGCCAGCAGTTTCGGGACTAGCGAGTACAATGAGCAGTTCTTC. The full variable domain, in which reference TRBV7-2 and TRBJ2-1 provide the parts outside the CDR3, is GAGVSQSPSNKVTEKGKDVELRCDPISGHTALYWYRQSLGQGLEFLIYFQGNSAPDKSGLPSDRFSAERTGGSVSTLTIQRTQQEDSAVYLCASSFGTSEYNEQFFGPGTRLTVL.

The genes are TRBV7-9 and TRBJ2-1; D not certain. The CDR3 has 12 amino acids. V shed 5 bases and J shed 13 bases, with 15 bases lying between them. Germline V lookup: CDR1 SEHNR, CDR2 FQNEAQ (reference sequence). This chain's CDR3 is CASSNELGPQFF. In nucleotides, the CDR3 is TGTGCCAGCAGCAACGAACTGGGCCCCCAGTTCTTC.

This clone occurred a few times. The chain recombines TRBV30 with TRBJ2-1, with TRBD2 matching 12 bases. Germline V CDR1 and CDR2: GTSNPN, SVGIG (reference sequence). Germline trimming cut 4 bases from V and 4 bases from J; bases unmatched to any gene: 5. The CDR3 has 15 residues. CDR3 sequence (DNA): TGTGCCTGGACCCGACTAGCGGGAGAATACAATGAGCAGTTCTTC. It translates to CAWTRLAGEYNEQFF.

This chain uses TRBV7-2 with TRBJ2-5; D is uncertain. V was clipped by 5 bases and J by 2 bases, with 9 bases between them. Germline V gene lookup returns CDR1 SGHTA and CDR2 FQGNSA. The CDR3 has 13 amino acids. CDR3 loop: CASSRTRQETQYF. For the CDR3, the DNA is TGTGCCAGCAGCCGAACGCGGCAAGAGACCCAGTACTTC.

This clone was seen more than once but under ten times. The genes are TRBV12-5 and TRBJ1-1; D is undetermined. Germline loops: CDR1 LGHNT, CDR2 FRNRAP. CDR3 length: 14 residues. Trimming cost V 5 bases and J 1 base, with 11 bases left between them. The CDR3 region is CASGVPGWNTEAFF. The CDR3, as DNA: TGTGCTAGTGGTGTCCCGGGGTGGAACACTGAAGCTTTCTTT.

The chain links TRBV7-2 to TRBJ2-2; TRBD1 agrees at 10 bases. The CDR3 spans 16 residues. Germline CDR1 and CDR2: SGHTA and FQGNSA. V lost 4 bases to trimming and J lost 7 bases; unmatched junction nucleotides: 9. The DNA for the CDR3 is TGTGCCAGCAGCTCATCCGGGACAGGGGTGGGCGGGGAGCTGTTTTTT. Translating it yields CASSSSGTGVGGELFF.

The J gene is TRBJ2-6, the V gene TRBV10-2; D is unresolved. In germline, CDR1 is WSHSY, CDR2 SAAADI. V lost 8 bases, J lost 0 bases, and 11 bases lay in between. The CDR3 is 15 amino acids. The CDR3: CASSNFNSGANVLTF. The CDR3 DNA sequence: TGCGCCAGCTCCAACTTTAACTCTGGGGCCAACGTCCTGACTTTC.

Concerning this clone: Other DNA sequences within the sample encode an identical CDR3. This chain joins TRBV30 and TRBJ1-2, with D uncertain. The ends were cut back, 0 bases at V and 4 bases at J, with 3 bases in the middle. CDR3 length: 11 residues. Germline values: CDR1 GTSNPN, CDR2 SVGIG (reference sequence). The CDR3 region has the DNA TGTGCCTGGAGTGTCCTCTATGGCTACACCTTC. Residues: CAWSVLYGYTF.

The table lists this clone with a few counts. This chain connects TRBV18 to TRBJ2-1; 10 positions match TRBD2. The CDR3 runs to 16 residues. Germline CDR1 and CDR2: KGHSH and LQKENI. The V and J ends lost 5 bases and 4 bases, in that order; junction bases with no gene match: 8. The CDR3 nucleotides read TGTGCCAGCTCATGGGACCTAGCGGGAGCTTACAATGAGCAGTTCTTC. It translates to CASSWDLAGAYNEQFF. Full variable domain (outside the CDR3, taken from reference TRBV18 and TRBJ2-1): NAGVMQNPRHLVRRRGQEARLRCSPMKGHSHVYWYRQLPEEGLKFMVYLQKENIIDESGMPKERFSAEFPKEGPSILRIQQVVRGDSAAYFCASSWDLAGAYNEQFFGPGTRLTVL.

V and J are TRBV5-1 and TRBJ2-2; TRBD1 is a possible D gene (6 bases). The CDR3 totals 16 residues. With 5 bases removed from V and 1 base from J, the gap between germline ends came to 15 bases. Germline loops: CDR1 SGHRS, CDR2 YFSETQ. The DNA for the CDR3 is TGCGCCAGCAGTTCATGGAGAGGGGGGAACACCGGGGAGCTGTTTTTT. As protein: CASSSWRGGNTGELFF. The full variable domain, rest sourced from reference TRBV5-1 and TRBJ2-2, is KAGVTQTPRYLIKTRGQQVTLSCSPISGHRSVSWYQQTPGQGLQFLFEYFSETQRNKGNFPGRFSGRQFSNSRSEMNVSTLELGDSALYLCASSSWRGGNTGELFFGEGSRLTVL.

CDR3 in DNA: TGTGCAAGTCGCTTAGGAAGGCACGGAGAGACCCAGTACTTC. It specifies CASRLGRHGETQYF. V and J are TRBV12-2 and TRBJ2-5. TRBV12-2 constitutes a pseudogene. This CDR3 is built from 14 residues.

This chain uses TRBV21-1 with TRBJ2-7; the D call TRBD2 from the table was never checked on the DNA. TRBV21-1 is reported as a pseudogene. CDR3 length: 19 residues. CDR3: CASSKNSPGLAGGSHEQYF. The CDR3 region has the DNA TGTGCCAGCAGCAAAAATAGCCCGGGACTAGCGGGAGGATCTCACGAGCAGTACTTC.

This clone was detected only once. The rearrangement links TRBV19 to TRBJ1-1; weak D call: TRBD1 (5 bases). The CDR3 contains 14 residues. Trimming left V 5 bases short and J 3 bases short, with 13 bases between. Per the germline V gene, CDR1 is LNHDA and CDR2 is SQIVND (reference sequence). CDR3 sequence (DNA): TGTGCCAGTAGTTCAAGGGGATTTGACACTGAAGCTTTCTTT. It yields the protein CASSSRGFDTEAFF.

This clone was seen a handful of times. This chain connects TRBV6-5 to TRBJ2-7; TRBD1 matches at 8 bases. In germline, CDR1 is MNHEY, CDR2 SVGAGI. J lost 1 base, V lost 2 bases, and 1 base had no gene match. The CDR3 is made up of 14 amino acids. The CDR3 DNA reads TGTGCCAGCAGTTACGACAGGGGTTCCTACGAGCAGTACTTC. The encoded protein is CASSYDRGSYEQYF.

The chain employs TRBV10-3 and TRBJ2-3; 10 nucleotides match TRBD2. Unmatched junction bases numbered 15, after V lost 7 bases and J lost 2 bases. CDR3 size: 18 residues. Germline CDR1 and CDR2: ENHRY and SYGVKD. In DNA, the CDR3 is TGTGCCATCACCCGTGGTCTAGCGGGAGACGAGGACACAGATACGCAGTATTTT. It specifies CAITRGLAGDEDTDTQYF.

The chain uses TRBV5-6 and TRBJ2-7, with D possibly TRBD1 on 5 matching bases. The germline gives CDR1 SGHDT, CDR2 YYEEEE. The CDR3 length is 18 residues. The V gene lost 3 bases and the J gene lost 6 bases, with 28 bases spanning the gap. CDR3 sequence (DNA): TGTGCCAGCAGCTGGCCCTCCGGCCAGGGTACCCTTAGAGGCGAGCAGTACTTC. It codes for CASSWPSGQGTLRGEQYF.

This chain uses TRBV10-3 with TRBJ2-7, with TRBD2 identical over 14 bases. Looked up from germline, CDR1 is ENHRY and CDR2 is SYGVKD. The CDR3 has 17 amino acids. V lost 7 bases to trimming and J lost 4 bases; unmatched junction nucleotides: 12. DNA of the CDR3: TGTGCCATCACTGACGGGACTAGCGGGAGTGGGAGGTACGAGCAGTACTTC. Translated: CAITDGTSGSGRYEQYF.

J is TRBJ1-4 and V is TRBV7-2; D is possibly TRBD1 (5 bases). Between the trimmed V and J ends, which lost 7 bases and 4 bases, there was a span of 13 bases. The CDR3 has 14 amino acids. Germline CDR1 is SGHTA and CDR2 is FQGNSA. The CDR3, as DNA: TGTGCCAGCACCCGAGGCCAGGGTAATGAAAAACTGTTTTTT. This translates into CASTRGQGNEKLFF.

This chain joins TRBV10-3 and TRBJ1-1, with TRBD1 as a possible D gene (6 bases). Looked up from germline, CDR1 is ENHRY and CDR2 is SYGVKD. The V end was cut by 6 bases, the J end by 3 bases, with 11 bases between. The CDR3 is 13 residues long. In DNA form, the CDR3 reads TGTGCCATCAGCGGTAGGGGGGACACTGAAGCTTTCTTT. The encoded protein is CAISGRGDTEAFF.

This clone was seen a handful of times. The rearrangement links TRBV19 to TRBJ2-2, with D tentatively TRBD2 (6 bases). Germline CDR1 LNHDA, CDR2 SQIVND (reference sequence). V shed 6 bases and J shed 6 bases, with 17 bases lying between them. The CDR3 has 15 amino acids. CDR3 nucleotide sequence: TGTGCCAGTAGAGGTGGGACTCCGTTCGCCGGGGAGCTGTTTTTT. It encodes CASRGGTPFAGELFF.

This clone was detected only once. This chain uses TRBV7-6 with TRBJ2-1, with 7 bases aligning to TRBD1. Trimming took 6 bases from V and 4 from J; bases not matched to a gene: 12. The CDR3 contains 16 residues. Germline CDR1 reads SGHVS; CDR2 reads FNYEAQ. The CDR3 sequence: CASSRTTGSHYNEQFF. The CDR3 coding sequence is TGTGCCAGCAGTCGGACGACAGGGTCCCATTACAATGAGCAGTTCTTC.

The gene calls are TRBV7-3 and TRBJ2-1; tentative D call: TRBD1 (6 bases). CDR1 SGHTA and CDR2 FQGTGA come from the germline V gene. Trimming took off 5 bases at V and 3 bases at J, with 14 bases between the two ends. This CDR3 region has 15 residues. CDR3 region: CASSAPGQSYNEQFF. DNA for the CDR3: TGTGCCAGCAGCGCACCGGGACAAAGCTACAATGAGCAGTTCTTC.

The rearrangement uses TRBV5-4 and TRBJ2-3, with D maybe TRBD2 (7 bases). Trimming took off 4 bases at V and 6 bases at J, with 24 bases between the two ends. The CDR3 length is 17 residues. CDR1 is SGHNT and CDR2 is YYREEE in the germline V gene (reference sequence). As DNA, the CDR3 is TGTGCCAGCAGCCCCGGGTCAGTGGGAGGGGGAAAGGATACGCAGTATTTT. Translating gives CASSPGSVGGGKDTQYF.

This clone was picked up a small number of times. The chain has TRBV2 and TRBJ2-5; D is unclear. The V and J ends lost 6 bases and 2 bases respectively, with 10 bases between them. CDR3 size: 13 residues. In germline, CDR1 is SNHLY, CDR2 FYNNEI. CDR3 coding DNA: TGTGCCAGCAGGGCCTCTGGGCAAGAGACCCAGTACTTC. This encodes CASRASGQETQYF.

The chain recombines TRBV7-2 with TRBJ2-3; 13 nucleotides match TRBD2. The CDR3 is made up of 16 amino acids. Germline trimming cut 0 bases from V and 10 bases from J; bases unmatched to any gene: 7. The germline V gene encodes CDR1 SGHTA and CDR2 FQGNSA. The CDR3 DNA reads as TGTGCCAGCAGCTTAGCCCGGACTAGCGGGAGTGGTGCGCAGTATTTT. Translating gives CASSLARTSGSGAQYF.

This chain uses TRBV9 with TRBJ2-1, with D unresolved. Germline V gene data show CDR1 as SGDLS and CDR2 as YYNGEE. V lost 0 bases, J lost 0 bases, and 7 bases lay in between. The CDR3 totals 15 residues. CDR3 sequence (DNA): TGTGCCAGCAGCGTAGTAGGAAGCTCCTACAATGAGCAGTTCTTC. It specifies CASSVVGSSYNEQFF.